This T cell receptor beta chain is from a study of CD8 T cells in ankylosing spondylitis. As to this clonotype: Its antigen is not identified. Germline and junction disagree at one end, which may indicate a read error.

Study results and caveats: A CD8+ phenotype characterized the disease-linked clones, which were relatively rare in peripheral blood. The study identified a TCR beta motif of eight highly homologous variants that appeared characteristic of ankylosing spondylitis blood. Reportedly, significant enrichment of disease-linked clones occurred in matched ankylosing spondylitis synovial fluid. Prior work had noted some motif variants in reactive arthritis blood and synovial fluid.

Quantitative molecular-barcoded 5'-RACE generated the TCR beta libraries. One entry per CDR3 protein results from TCRdb running MiXCR on the 5' RACE reads. The data hold about 750,000 distinct CDR3 sequences, with under 20% observed a single time. Germline lookup yields CDR1 DFQATT and CDR2 SNEGSKA (reference sequence). The CDR3 runs to 14 residues. Sequencing input: blood, either unsorted or a sorted T cell fraction (not recorded which). The sequence was obtained from a male donor with ankylosing spondylitis. This chain joins TRBV20-1 and TRBJ1-4; 8 bases are shared with TRBD1. The chain's CDR3 is CCASKDRVNEKLFF. The CDR3 DNA reads TGCTGTGCTAGCAAGGACAGGGTAAATGAAAAACTGTTTTTT.